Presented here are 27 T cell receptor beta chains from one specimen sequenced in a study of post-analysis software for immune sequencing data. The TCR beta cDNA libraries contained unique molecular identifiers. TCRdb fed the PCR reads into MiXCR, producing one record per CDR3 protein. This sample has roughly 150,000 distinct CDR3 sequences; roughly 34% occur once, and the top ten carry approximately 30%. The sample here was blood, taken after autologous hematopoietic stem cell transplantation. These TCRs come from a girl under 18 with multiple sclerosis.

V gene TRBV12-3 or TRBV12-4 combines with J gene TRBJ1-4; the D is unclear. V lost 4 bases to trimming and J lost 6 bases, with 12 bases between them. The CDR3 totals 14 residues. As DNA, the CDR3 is TGTGCCAGCAGTTCCCGCAGCCTTTATGAAAAACTGTTTTTT. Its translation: CASSSRSLYEKLFF.

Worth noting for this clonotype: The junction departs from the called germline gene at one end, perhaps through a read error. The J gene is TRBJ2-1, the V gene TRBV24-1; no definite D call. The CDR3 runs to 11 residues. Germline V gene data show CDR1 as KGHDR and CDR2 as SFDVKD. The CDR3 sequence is CAASDRNEQFF. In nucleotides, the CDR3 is TGTGCCGCCAGTGACCGGAATGAGCAGTTCTTC.

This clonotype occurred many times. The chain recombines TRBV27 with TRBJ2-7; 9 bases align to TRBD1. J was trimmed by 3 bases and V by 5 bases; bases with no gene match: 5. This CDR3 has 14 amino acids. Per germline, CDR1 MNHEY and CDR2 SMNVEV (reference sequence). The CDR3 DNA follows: TGTGCCAGCAGTCAACAGGGGGCGAACTACGAGCAGTACTTC. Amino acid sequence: CASSQQGANYEQYF.

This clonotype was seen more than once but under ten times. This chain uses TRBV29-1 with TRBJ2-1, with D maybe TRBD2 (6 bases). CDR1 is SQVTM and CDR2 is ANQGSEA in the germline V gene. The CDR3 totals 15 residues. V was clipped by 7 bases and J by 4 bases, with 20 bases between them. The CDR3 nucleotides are TGCAGCGCCTCCGGGGGAGTGCGACTGTACAATGAGCAGTTCTTC. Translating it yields CSASGGVRLYNEQFF.

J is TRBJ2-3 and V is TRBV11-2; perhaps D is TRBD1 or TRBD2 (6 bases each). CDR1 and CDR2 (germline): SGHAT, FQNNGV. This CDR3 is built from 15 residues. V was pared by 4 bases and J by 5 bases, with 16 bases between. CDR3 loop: CASSSAGRGGDTQYF. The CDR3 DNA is TGTGCCAGCAGCTCCGCGGGCAGGGGAGGAGATACGCAGTATTTT.

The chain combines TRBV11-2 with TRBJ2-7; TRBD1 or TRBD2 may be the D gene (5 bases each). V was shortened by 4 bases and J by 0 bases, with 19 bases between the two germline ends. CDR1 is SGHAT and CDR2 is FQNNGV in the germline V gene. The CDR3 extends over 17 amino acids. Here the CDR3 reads CASSWTLPGRTSYEQYF. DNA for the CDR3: TGTGCCAGCAGCTGGACGCTTCCGGGACGGACCTCCTACGAGCAGTACTTC.

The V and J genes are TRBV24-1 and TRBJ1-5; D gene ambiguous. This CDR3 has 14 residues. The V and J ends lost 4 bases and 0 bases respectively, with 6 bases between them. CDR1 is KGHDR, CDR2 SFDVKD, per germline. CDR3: CATSDPGSNQPQHF. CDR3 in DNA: TGTGCCACCAGTGACCCAGGTAGCAATCAGCCCCAGCATTTT.

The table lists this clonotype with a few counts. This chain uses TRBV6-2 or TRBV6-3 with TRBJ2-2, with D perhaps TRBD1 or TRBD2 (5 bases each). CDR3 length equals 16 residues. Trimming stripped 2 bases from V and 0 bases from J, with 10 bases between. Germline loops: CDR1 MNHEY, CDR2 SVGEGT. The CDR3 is CASSYGRGANTGELFF. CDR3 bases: TGTGCCAGCAGTTACGGTAGAGGGGCGAACACCGGGGAGCTGTTTTTT.

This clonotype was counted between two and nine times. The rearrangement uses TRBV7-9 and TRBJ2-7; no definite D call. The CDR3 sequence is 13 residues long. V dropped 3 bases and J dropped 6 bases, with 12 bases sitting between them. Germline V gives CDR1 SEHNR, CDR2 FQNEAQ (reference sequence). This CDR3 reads CASSFSLDSEQYF. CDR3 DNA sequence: TGTGCCAGCAGCTTTTCCCTTGATTCCGAGCAGTACTTC.

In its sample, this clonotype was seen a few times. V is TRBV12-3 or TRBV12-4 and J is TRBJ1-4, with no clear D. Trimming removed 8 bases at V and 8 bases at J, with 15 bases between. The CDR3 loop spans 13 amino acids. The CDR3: CASRIPGEEKLFF. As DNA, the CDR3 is TGTGCCAGCCGAATCCCGGGTGAGGAAAAACTGTTTTTT.

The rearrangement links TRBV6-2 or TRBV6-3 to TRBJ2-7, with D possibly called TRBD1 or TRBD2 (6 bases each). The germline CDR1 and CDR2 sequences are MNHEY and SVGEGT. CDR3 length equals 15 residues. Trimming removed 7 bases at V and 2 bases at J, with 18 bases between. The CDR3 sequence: CASTKGGQGAYEQYF. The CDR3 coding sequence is TGTGCCAGCACCAAAGGGGGGCAAGGGGCCTACGAGCAGTACTTC.

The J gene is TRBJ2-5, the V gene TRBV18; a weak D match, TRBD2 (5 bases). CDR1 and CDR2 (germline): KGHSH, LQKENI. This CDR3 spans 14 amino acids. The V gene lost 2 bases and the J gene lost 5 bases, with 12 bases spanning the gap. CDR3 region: CASSPMGAGETQYF. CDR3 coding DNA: TGTGCCAGCTCACCAATGGGAGCTGGGGAGACCCAGTACTTC.

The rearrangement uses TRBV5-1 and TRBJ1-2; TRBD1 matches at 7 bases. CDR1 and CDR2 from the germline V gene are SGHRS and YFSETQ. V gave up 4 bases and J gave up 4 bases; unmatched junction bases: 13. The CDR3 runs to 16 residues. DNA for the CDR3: TGCGCCAGCAGCCACCAGTTGACAGGGCGCTTCTATGGCTACACCTTC. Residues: CASSHQLTGRFYGYTF.

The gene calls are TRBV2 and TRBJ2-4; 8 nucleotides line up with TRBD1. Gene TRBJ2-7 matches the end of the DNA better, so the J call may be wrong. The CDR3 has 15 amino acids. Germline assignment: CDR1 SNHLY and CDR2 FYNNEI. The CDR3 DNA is TGTGCCAGCAGTGCGGACAGGGTGATACCCTACGAGCAGTACTTC. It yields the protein CASSADRVIPYEQYF.

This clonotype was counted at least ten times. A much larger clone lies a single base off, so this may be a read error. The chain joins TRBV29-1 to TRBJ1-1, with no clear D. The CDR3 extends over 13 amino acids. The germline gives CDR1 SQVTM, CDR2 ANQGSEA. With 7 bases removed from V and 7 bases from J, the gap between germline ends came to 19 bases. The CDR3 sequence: CSAHDPLRYEAFF. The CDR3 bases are TGCAGCGCTCATGACCCCCTCCGATATGAAGCTTTCTTT.

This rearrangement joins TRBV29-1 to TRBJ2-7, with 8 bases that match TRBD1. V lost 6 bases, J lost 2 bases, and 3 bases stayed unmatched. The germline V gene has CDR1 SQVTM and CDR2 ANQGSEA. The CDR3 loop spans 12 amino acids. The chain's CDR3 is CSVGTGPYEQYF. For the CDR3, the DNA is TGCAGCGTCGGGACAGGACCCTACGAGCAGTACTTC.

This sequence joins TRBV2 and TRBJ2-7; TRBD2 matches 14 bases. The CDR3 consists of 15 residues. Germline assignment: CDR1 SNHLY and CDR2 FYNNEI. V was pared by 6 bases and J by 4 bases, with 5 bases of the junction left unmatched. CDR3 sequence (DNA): TGTGCCAGCAGCTTGGGACTAGCGGGAGTGTACGAGCAGTACTTC. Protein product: CASSLGLAGVYEQYF.

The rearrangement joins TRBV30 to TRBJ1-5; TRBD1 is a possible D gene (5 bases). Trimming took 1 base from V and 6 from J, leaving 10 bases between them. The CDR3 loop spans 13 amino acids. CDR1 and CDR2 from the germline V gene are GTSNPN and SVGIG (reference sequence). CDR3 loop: CAWSGGNAQPQHF. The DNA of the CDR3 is TGTGCCTGGAGTGGGGGCAACGCTCAGCCCCAGCATTTT.

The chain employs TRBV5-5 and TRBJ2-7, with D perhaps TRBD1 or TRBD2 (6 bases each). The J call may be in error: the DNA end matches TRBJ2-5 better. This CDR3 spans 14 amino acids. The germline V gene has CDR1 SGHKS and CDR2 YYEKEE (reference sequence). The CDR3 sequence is CASRLSSGGETQYF. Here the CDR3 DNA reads TGTGCCAGCAGGTTATCCTCCGGGGGCGAGACCCAGTACTTC.

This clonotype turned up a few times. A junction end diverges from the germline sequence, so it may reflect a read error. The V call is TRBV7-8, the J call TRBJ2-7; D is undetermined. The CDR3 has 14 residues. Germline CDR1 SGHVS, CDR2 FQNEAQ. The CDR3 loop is CASSPSSLSFEQYF. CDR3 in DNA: TGTGCCAGCAGCCCCTCGTCACTATCCTTCGAGCAGTACTTC.

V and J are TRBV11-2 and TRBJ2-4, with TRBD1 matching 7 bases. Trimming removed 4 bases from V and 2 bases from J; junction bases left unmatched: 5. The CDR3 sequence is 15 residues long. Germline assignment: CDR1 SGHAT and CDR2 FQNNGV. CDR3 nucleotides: TGTGCCAGCAGCTCGATCAGGGGGACCAAAAACATTCAGTACTTC. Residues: CASSSIRGTKNIQYF.

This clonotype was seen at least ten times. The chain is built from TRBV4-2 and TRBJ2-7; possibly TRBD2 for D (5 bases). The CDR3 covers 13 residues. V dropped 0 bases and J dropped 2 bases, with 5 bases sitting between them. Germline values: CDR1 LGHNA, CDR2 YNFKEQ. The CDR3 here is CASSQDSAYEQYF. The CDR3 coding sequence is TGTGCCAGCAGCCAAGATAGCGCCTACGAGCAGTACTTC.

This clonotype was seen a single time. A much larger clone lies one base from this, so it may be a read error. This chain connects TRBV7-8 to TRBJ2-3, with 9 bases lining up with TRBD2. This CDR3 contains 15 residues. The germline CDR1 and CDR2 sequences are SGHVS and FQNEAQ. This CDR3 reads CASSLVLAGTDAQYF. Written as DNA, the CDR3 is TGTGCCAGCAGCTTAGTACTAGCGGGCACAGATGCGCAGTATTTT.

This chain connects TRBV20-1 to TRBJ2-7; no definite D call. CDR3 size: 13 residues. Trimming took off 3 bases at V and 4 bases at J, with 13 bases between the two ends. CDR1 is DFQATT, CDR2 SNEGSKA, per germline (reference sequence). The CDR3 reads CSASPTGRYEQYF. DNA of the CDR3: TGCAGTGCTAGCCCCACCGGCCGGTACGAGCAGTACTTC.

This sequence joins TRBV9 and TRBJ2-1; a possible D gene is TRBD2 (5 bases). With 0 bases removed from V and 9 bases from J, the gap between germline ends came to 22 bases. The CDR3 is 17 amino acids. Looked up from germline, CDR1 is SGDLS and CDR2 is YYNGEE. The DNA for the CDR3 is TGTGCCAGCAGCGTAGCCGCAACTGGAGTAGCGTCGAGTGAGCAGTTCTTC. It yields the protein CASSVAATGVASSEQFF.

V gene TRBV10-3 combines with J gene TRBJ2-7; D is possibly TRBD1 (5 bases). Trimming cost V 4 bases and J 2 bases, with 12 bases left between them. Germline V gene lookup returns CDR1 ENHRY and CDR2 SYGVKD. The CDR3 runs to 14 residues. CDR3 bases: TGTGCCATCAGTGTGGGTAGGGGCACCTACGAGCAGTACTTC. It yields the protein CAISVGRGTYEQYF.

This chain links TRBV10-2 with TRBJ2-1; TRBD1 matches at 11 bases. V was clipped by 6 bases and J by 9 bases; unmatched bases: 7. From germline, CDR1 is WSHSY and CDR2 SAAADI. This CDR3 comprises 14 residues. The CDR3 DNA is TGCGCCAGCAGGGAACGGACAGGGGGCAGTGAGCAGTTCTTC. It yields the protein CASRERTGGSEQFF.